This T cell receptor (beta chain) emerged from a study of T cells after yellow fever vaccination. The study, taken as a whole, reports: Detected again after the booster were most primary-vaccination clones, at 95% to 98% CD4 and 88% CD8.

The table lists this clonotype with a few counts. Its matching antigen is unknown. CDR1 and CDR2 (germline): LNHNV, YYDKDF (reference sequence). The CDR3 totals 16 residues. With 0 bases removed from V and 5 bases from J, the gap between germline ends came to 14 bases. It was through 5'RACE template switching that TCR cDNA was made, with a universal primer site and UMIs added. TCRdb reanalysed the 5' RACE reads using MiXCR and keeps one entry per CDR3 protein. This table has 450,000 to 600,000 distinct CDR3 sequences, about a sixth appearing once. The sequencing used PBMCs, collected 5 days after the first yellow fever vaccination. The TCR sequence derives from a man younger than 35 who received the YFV17D yellow fever vaccine. This chain links TRBV15 with TRBJ1-3; no clear D gene. CDR3 amino acids: CATSRDLGLQRNTIYF. The CDR3 region has the DNA TGTGCCACCAGCAGAGATTTGGGCTTACAACGAAACACCATATATTTT. The whole variable domain, filled in from reference TRBV15 and TRBJ1-3, reads DAMVIQNPRYQVTQFGKPVTLSCSQTLNHNVMYWYQQKSSQAPKLLFHYYDKDFNNEADTPDNFQSRRPNTSFCFLDIRSPGLGDTAMYLCATSRDLGLQRNTIYFGEGSWLTVV.